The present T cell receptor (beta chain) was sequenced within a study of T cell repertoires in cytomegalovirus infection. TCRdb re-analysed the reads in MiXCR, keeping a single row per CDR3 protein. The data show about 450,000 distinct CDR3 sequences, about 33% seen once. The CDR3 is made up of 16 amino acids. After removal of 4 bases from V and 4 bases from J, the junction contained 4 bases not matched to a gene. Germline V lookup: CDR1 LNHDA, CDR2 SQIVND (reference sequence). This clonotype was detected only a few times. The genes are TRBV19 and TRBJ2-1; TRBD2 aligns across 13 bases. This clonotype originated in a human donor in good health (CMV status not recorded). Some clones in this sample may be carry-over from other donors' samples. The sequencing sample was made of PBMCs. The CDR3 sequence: CASSTRTSGGYNEQFF. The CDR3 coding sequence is TGTGCCAGTAGTACCCGGACTAGCGGGGGATACAATGAGCAGTTCTTC.